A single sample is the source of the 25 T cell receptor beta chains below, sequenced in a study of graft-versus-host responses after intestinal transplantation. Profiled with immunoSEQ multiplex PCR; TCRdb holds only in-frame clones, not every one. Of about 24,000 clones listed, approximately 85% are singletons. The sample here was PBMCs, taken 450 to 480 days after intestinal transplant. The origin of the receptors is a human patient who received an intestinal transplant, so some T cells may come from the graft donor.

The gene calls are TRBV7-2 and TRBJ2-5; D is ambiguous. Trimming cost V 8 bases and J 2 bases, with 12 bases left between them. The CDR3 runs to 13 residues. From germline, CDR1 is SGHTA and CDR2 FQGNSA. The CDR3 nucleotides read TGTGCCAGCGGGTGGAGTGCTCAAGAGACCCAGTACTTC. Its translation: CASGWSAQETQYF.

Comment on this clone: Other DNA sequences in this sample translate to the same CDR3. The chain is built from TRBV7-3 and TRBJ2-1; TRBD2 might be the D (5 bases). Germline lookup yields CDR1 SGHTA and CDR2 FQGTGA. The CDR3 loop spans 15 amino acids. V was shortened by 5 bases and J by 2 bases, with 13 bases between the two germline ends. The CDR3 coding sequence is TGTGCCAGCAGCCCCCGTCGGGAACCCTACAATGAGCAGTTCTTC. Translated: CASSPRREPYNEQFF.

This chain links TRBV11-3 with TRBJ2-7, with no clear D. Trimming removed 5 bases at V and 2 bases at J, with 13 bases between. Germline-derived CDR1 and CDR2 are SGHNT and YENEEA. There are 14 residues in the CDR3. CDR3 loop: CASSLGQDPYEQYF. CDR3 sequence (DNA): TGTGCCAGCAGCCTGGGCCAGGACCCCTACGAGCAGTACTTC.

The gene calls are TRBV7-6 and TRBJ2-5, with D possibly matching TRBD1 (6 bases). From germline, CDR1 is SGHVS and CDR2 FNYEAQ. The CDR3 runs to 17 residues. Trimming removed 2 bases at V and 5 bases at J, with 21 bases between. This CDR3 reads CASSLKRGLGGEETQYF. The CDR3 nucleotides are TGTGCCAGCAGCTTAAAGAGGGGGTTAGGGGGAGAGGAGACCCAGTACTTC.

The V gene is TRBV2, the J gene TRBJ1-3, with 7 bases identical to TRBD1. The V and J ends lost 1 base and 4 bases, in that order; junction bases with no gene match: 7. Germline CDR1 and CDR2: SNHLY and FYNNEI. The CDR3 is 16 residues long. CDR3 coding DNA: TGTGCCAGCAGTGAAGTCAGGGGGACTACAGGAAACACCATATATTTT. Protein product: CASSEVRGTTGNTIYF.

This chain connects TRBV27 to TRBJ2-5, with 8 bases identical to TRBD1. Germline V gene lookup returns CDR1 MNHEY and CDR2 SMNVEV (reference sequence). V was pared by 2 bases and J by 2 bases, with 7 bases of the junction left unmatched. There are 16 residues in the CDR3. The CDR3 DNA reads TGTGCCAGCAGTTTAAGCCGGGACAGGCGACAAGAGACCCAGTACTTC. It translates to CASSLSRDRRQETQYF.

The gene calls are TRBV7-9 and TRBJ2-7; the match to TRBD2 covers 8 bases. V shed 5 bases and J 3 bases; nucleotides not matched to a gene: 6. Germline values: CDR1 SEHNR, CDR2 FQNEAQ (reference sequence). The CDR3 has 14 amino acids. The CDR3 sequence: CASSTTSGLYEQYF. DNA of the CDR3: TGTGCCAGCAGCACCACTAGCGGCCTCTACGAGCAGTACTTC.

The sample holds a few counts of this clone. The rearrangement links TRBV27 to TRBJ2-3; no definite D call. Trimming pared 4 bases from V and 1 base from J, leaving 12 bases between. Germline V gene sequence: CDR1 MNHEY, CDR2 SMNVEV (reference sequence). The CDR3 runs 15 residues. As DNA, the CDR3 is TGTGCCAGCAGTTCCGTTTTTGCCCGCACAGATACGCAGTATTTT. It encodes CASSSVFARTDTQYF.

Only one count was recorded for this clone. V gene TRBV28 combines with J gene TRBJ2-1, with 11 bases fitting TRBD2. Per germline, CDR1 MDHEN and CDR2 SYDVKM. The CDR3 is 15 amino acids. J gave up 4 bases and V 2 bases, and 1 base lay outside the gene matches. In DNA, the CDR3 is TGTGCCAGCAGTTTAACTAGCGGGAGTTACAATGAGCAGTTCTTC. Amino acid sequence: CASSLTSGSYNEQFF.

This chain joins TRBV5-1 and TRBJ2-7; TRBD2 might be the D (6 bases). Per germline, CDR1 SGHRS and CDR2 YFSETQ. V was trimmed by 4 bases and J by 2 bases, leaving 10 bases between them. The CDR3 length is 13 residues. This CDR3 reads CASSRGFTYEQYF. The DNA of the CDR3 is TGCGCCAGCAGCCGGGGGTTTACCTACGAGCAGTACTTC.

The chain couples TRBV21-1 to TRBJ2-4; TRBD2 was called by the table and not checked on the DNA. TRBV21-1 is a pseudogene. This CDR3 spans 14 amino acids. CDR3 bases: TGTGCCAGCAGCTCTAGCGGTCCCAAACGCATTCAGTACTTC. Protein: CASSSSGPKRIQYF.

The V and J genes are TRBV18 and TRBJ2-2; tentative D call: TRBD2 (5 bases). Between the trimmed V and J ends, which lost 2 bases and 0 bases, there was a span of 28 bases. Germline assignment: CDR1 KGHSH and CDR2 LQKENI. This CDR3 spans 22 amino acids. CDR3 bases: TGTGCCAGCTCACCAGGGTCTAACCCCCTAGCCCACCCCGCGGCGAACACCGGGGAGCTGTTTTTT. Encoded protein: CASSPGSNPLAHPAANTGELFF.

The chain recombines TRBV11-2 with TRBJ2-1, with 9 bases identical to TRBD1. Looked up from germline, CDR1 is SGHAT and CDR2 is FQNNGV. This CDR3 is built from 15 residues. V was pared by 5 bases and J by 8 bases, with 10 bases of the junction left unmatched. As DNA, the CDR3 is TGTGCCAGCAGCCACCGGGACAGGGTCGGCGATGAGCAGTTCTTC. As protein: CASSHRDRVGDEQFF.

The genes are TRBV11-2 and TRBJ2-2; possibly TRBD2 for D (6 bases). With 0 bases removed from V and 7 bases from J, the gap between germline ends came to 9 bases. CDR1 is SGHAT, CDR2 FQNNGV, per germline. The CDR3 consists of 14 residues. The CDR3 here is CASSLDQRVGELFF. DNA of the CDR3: TGTGCCAGCAGCTTAGACCAGCGGGTCGGGGAGCTGTTTTTT.

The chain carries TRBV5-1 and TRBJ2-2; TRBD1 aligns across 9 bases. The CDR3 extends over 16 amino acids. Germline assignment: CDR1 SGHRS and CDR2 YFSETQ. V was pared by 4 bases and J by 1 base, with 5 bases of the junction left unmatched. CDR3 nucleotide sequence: TGCGCCAGCAGCCTACAGGGGGCGGTGAACACCGGGGAGCTGTTTTTT. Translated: CASSLQGAVNTGELFF.

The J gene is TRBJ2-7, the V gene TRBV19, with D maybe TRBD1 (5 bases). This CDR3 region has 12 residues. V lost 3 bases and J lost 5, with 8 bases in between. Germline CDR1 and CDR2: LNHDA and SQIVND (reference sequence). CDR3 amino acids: CASSMEGDEQYF. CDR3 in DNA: TGTGCCAGTAGTATGGAAGGGGACGAGCAGTACTTC.

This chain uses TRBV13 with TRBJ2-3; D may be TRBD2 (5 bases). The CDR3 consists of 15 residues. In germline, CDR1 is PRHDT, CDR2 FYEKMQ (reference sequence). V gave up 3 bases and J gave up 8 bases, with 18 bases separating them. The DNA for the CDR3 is TGTGCCAGCAGCTTTGGAGGCTTTCCTCGGGGTACGCAGTATTTT. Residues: CASSFGGFPRGTQYF.

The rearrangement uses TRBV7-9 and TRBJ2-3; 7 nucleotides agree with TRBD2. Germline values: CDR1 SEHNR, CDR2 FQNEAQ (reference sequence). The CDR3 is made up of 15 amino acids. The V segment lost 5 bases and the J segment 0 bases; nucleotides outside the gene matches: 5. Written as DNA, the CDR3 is TGTGCCAGCAGCGCACTAGCGTTTAGCACAGATACGCAGTATTTT. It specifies CASSALAFSTDTQYF.

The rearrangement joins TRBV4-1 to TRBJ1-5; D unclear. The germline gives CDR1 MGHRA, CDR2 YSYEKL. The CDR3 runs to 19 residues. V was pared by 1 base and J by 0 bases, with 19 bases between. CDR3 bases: TGCGCCAGCAGCCAAGTCGGCAGTCTTCCAGTTATTAGCAATCAGCCCCAGCATTTT. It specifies CASSQVGSLPVISNQPQHF.

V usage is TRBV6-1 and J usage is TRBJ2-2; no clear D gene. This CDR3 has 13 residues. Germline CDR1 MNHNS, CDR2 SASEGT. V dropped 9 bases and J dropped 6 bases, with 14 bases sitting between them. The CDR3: CASNRDGAGELFF. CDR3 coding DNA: TGTGCCAGTAACAGAGATGGAGCCGGGGAGCTGTTTTTT.

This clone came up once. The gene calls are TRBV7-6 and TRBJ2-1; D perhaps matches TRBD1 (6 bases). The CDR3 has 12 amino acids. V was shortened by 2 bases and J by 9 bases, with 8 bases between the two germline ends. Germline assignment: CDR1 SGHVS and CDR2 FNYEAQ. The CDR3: CASSLQGSEQFF. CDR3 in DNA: TGTGCCAGCAGCTTACAGGGGTCTGAGCAGTTCTTC.

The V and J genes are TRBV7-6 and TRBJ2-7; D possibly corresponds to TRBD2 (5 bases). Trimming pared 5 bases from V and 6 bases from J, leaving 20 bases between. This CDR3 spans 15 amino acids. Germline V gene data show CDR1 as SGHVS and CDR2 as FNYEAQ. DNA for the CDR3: TGTGCCAGCAGCCTAGAGAGGGAGCATGAAGGCGAGCAGTACTTC. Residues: CASSLEREHEGEQYF.

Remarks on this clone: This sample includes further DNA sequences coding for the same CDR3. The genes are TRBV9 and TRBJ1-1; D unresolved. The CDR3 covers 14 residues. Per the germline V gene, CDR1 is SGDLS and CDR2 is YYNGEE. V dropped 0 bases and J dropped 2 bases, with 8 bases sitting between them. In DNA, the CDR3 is TGTGCCAGCAGCGTAGGTGGACGAAACACTGAAGCTTTCTTT. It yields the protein CASSVGGRNTEAFF.

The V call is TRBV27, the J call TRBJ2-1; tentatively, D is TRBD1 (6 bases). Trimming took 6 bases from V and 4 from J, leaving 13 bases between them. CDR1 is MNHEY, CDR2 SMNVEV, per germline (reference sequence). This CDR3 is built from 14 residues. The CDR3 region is CASSPGTNYNEQFF. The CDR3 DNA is TGTGCCAGCAGCCCCGGGACAAATTACAATGAGCAGTTCTTC.

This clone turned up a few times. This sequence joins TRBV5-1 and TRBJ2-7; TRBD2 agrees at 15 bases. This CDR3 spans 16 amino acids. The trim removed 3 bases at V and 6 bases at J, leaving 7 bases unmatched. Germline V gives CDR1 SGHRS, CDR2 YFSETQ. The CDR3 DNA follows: TGCGCCAGCAGCTGGACCCCGGGACTAGCGGGAGGCGAGCAGTACTTC. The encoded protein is CASSWTPGLAGGEQYF.